The subject of this entry is one T cell receptor beta chain. TCR beta chains were sequenced at survey level with immunoSEQ. The data were produced by immunoSEQ multiplex PCR, yet TCRdb's version contains in-frame clones alone and is incomplete. The table records approximately 53,000 clones, 93% of them present only once. With 8 bases removed from V and 3 bases from J, the gap between germline ends came to 14 bases. The CDR3 spans 14 residues. Germline values: CDR1 MGHDK, CDR2 SYGVNS. The sequence came from a man between 40 and 49 years old with rheumatoid arthritis. The sequenced sample consisted of PBMCs. The J gene is TRBJ2-1, the V gene TRBV25-1; TRBD2 is a possible D gene (6 bases). Here the CDR3 DNA reads TGTGCCAGCGGGGGGTGGCAGGGCTACAATGAGCAGTTCTTC. As protein: CASGGWQGYNEQFF.